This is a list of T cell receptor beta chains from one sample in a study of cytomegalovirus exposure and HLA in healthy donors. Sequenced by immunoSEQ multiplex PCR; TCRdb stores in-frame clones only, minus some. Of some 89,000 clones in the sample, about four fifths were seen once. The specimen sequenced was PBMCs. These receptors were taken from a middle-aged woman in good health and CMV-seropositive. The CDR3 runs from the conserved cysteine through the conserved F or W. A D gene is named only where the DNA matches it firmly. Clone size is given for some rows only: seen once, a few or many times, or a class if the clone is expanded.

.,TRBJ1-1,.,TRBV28,CASSLLQEGTEAFF,TGTGCCAGCAGTTTACTCCAGGAGGGCACTGAAGCTTTCTTT
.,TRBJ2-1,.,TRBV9,CASSPRPIPSSYNEQFF,TGTGCCAGCAGCCCTAGACCCATTCCGAGCTCCTACAATGAGCAGTTCTTC
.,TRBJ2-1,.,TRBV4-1,CASSHRPGGISYNEQFF,TGCGCCAGCAGCCATCGTCCCGGCGGGATCTCCTACAATGAGCAGTTCTTC
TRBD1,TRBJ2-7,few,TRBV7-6,CASSSSPGTAYEQYF,TGTGCCAGCAGCTCATCTCCCGGGACAGCCTACGAGCAGTACTTC
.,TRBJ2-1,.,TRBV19,CTSSASGGAWNDEQFF,TGTACCAGTAGTGCCTCCGGTGGGGCATGGAACGATGAGCAGTTCTTC
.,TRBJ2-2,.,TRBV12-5,CASGLVRGNVNTGELFF,TGTGCTAGTGGTTTGGTAAGGGGTAACGTGAACACCGGGGAGCTGTTTTTT
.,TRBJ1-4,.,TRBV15,CATSMMKGGNEKLFF,TGTGCCACCAGCATGATGAAGGGGGGGAATGAAAAACTGTTTTTT
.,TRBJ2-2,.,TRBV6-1,CASSEKAGSSTGELFF,TGTGCCAGCAGTGAGAAGGCGGGGTCGTCCACCGGGGAGCTGTTTTTT
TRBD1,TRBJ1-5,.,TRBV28,CASSPSGQGSRPQHF,TGTGCCAGCAGTCCTTCTGGACAGGGGAGTAGGCCCCAGCATTTT
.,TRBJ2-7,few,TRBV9,CASSVGGFTYEQYF,TGTGCCAGCAGCGTAGGAGGATTTACCTACGAGCAGTACTTC
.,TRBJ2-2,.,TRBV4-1,CASSPGGIRNTGELFF,TGCGCCAGCAGCCCAGGGGGGATCAGGAACACCGGGGAGCTGTTTTTT
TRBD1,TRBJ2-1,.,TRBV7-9,CASSLFSGGGNEQFF,TGTGCCAGCAGCTTATTTTCAGGGGGCGGGAATGAGCAGTTCTTC
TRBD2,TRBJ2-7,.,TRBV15,CATSKGTSGNSYEQYF,TGTGCCACCAGCAAAGGGACTAGCGGAAACTCCTACGAGCAGTACTTC
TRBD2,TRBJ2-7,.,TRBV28,CASSLWSSGSRGEQYF,TGTGCCAGCAGTTTATGGTCTAGCGGGAGTCGGGGTGAGCAGTACTTC
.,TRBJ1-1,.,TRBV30,CAWTRAANTEAFF,TGTGCCTGGACCAGGGCGGCGAACACTGAAGCTTTCTTT